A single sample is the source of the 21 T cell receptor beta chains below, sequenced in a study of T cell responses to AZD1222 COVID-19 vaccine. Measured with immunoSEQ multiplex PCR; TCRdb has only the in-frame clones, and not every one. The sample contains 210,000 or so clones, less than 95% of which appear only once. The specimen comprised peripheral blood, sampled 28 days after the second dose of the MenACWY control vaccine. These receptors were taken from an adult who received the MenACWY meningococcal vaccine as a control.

The CDR3 sequence: CASSYVQGSGNQPQHF. The CDR3 coding sequence is TGTGCCAGCAGTTACGTGCAGGGATCAGGCAATCAGCCCCAGCATTTT. This chain links TRBV6-6 with TRBJ1-5; tentative D call: TRBD1 (5 bases). The CDR3 runs to 16 residues. Germline V lookup: CDR1 MNHNY, CDR2 SVGAGI (reference sequence). The ends were cut back, 2 bases at V and 2 bases at J, with 13 bases in the middle.

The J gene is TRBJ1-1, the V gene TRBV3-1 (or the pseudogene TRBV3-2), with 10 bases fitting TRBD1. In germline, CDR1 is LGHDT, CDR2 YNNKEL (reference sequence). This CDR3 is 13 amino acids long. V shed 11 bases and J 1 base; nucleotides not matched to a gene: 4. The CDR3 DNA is TGTGCCGTGGGGGACAGGGGGAACACTGAAGCTTTCTTT. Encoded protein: CAVGDRGNTEAFF.

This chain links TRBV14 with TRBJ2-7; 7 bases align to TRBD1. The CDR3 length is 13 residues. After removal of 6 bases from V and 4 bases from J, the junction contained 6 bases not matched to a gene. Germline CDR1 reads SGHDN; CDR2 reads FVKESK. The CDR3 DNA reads TGTGCCAGCAGACGGACAGGAGGTTACGAGCAGTACTTC. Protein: CASRRTGGYEQYF. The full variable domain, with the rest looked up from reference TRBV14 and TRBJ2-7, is EAGVTQFPSHSVIEKGQTVTLRCDPISGHDNLYWYRRVMGKEIKFLLHFVKESKQDESGMPNNRFLAERTGGTYSTLKVQPAELEDSGVYFCASRRTGGYEQYFGPGTRLTVT.

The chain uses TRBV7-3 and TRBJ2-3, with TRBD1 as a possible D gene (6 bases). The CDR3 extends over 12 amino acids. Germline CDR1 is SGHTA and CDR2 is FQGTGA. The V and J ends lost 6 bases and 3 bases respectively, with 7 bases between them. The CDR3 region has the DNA TGTGCCAGCAGTCAGGGGACAGATACGCAGTATTTT. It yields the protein CASSQGTDTQYF.

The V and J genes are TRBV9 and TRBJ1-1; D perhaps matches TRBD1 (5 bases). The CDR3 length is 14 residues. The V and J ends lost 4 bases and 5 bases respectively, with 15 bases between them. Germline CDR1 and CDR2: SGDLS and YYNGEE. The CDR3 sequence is CASSPEEGRTEAFF. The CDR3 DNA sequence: TGTGCCAGCAGCCCCGAGGAGGGGAGGACTGAAGCTTTCTTT.

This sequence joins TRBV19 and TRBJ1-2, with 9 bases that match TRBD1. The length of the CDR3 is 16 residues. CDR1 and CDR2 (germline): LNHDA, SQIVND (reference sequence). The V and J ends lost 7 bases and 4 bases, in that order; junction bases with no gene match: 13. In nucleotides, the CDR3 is TGTGCCAGTAATCCCTCCCGGACAGGGGAGGGCTATGGCTACACCTTC. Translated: CASNPSRTGEGYGYTF.

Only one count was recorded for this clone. The CDR3 nucleotides are TGTGCCAGCAGCTTCGAATTAGGGGGGGTTACTGAAGCTTTCTTT. Encoded protein: CASSFELGGVTEAFF. V usage is TRBV7-9 and J usage is TRBJ1-1; maybe TRBD1 (6 bases). Germline lookup yields CDR1 SEHNR and CDR2 FQNEAQ (reference sequence). V was cut by 3 bases and J by 5 bases, with 16 bases left in between. The CDR3 length is 15 residues.

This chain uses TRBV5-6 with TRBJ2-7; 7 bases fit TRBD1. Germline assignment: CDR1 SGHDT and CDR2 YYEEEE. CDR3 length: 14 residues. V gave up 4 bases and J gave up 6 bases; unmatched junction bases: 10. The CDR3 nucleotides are TGTGCCAGCAGCCAGACAGGGAGATCAAGCGAGCAGTACTTC. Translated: CASSQTGRSSEQYF. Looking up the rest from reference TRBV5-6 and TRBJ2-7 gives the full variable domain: DAGVTQSPTHLIKTRGQQVTLRCSPKSGHDTVSWYQQALGQGPQFIFQYYEEEERQRGNFPDRFSGHQFPNYSSELNVNALLLGDSALYLCASSQTGRSSEQYFGPGTRLTVT.

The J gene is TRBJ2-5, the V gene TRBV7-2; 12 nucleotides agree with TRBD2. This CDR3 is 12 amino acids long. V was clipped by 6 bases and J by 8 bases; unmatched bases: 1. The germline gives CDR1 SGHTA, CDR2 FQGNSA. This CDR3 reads CASRTSGSTQYF. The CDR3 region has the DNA TGTGCCAGCAGGACTAGCGGGAGTACCCAGTACTTC.

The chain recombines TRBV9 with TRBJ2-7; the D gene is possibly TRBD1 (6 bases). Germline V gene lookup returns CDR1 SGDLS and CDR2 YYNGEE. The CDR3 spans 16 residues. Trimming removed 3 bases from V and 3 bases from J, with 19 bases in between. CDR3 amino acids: CASSEGVSSTDYEQYF. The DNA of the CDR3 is TGTGCCAGCAGCGAGGGGGTCTCTAGCACCGACTACGAGCAGTACTTC.

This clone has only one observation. CDR3 bases: TGCGCCAGCAGCTTATCCGGGACAGGGGGCTTGGGAGCTTTCTTT. This sequence encodes CASSLSGTGGLGAFF. This chain joins TRBV5-1 and TRBJ1-1; 12 positions agree with TRBD1. Germline V gives CDR1 SGHRS, CDR2 YFSETQ. The CDR3 extends over 15 amino acids. Trimming removed 2 bases from V and 10 bases from J; junction bases left unmatched: 9. Full variable domain (rest looked up from reference TRBV5-1 and TRBJ1-1): KAGVTQTPRYLIKTRGQQVTLSCSPISGHRSVSWYQQTPGQGLQFLFEYFSETQRNKGNFPGRFSGRQFSNSRSEMNVSTLELGDSALYLCASSLSGTGGLGAFFGQGTRLTVV.

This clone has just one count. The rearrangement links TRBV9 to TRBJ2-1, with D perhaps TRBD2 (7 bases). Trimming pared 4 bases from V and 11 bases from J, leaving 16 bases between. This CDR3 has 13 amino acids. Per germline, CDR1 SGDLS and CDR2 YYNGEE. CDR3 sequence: CASSPAGAPKQFF. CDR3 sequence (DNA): TGTGCCAGCAGCCCGGCGGGGGCCCCCAAGCAGTTCTTC.

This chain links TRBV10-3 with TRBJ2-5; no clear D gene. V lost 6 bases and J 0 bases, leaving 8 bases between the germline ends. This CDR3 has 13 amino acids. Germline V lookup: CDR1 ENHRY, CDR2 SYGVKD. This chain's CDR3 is CAIRERDQETQYF. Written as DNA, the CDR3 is TGTGCCATCAGAGAGCGCGACCAAGAGACCCAGTACTTC.

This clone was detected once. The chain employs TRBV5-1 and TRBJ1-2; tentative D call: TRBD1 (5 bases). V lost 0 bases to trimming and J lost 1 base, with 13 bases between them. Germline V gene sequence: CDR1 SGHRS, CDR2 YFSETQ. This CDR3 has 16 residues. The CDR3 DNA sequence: TGCGCCAGCAGCTTGGCCCCTGGGACGGATAACTATGGCTACACCTTC. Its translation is CASSLAPGTDNYGYTF. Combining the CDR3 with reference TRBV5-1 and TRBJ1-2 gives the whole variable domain KAGVTQTPRYLIKTRGQQVTLSCSPISGHRSVSWYQQTPGQGLQFLFEYFSETQRNKGNFPGRFSGRQFSNSRSEMNVSTLELGDSALYLCASSLAPGTDNYGYTFGSGTRLTVV.

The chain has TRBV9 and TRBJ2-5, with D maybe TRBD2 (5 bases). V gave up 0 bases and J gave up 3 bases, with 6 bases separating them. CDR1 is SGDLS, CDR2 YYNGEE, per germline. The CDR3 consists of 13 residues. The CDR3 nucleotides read TGTGCCAGCAGCGTAGGGGGAGAAGAGACCCAGTACTTC. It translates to CASSVGGEETQYF.

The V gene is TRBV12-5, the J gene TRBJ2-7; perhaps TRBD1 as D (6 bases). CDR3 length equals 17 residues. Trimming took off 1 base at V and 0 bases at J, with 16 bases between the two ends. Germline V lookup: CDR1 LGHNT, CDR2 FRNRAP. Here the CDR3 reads CASGLEEPGHHSYEQYF. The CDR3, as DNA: TGTGCTAGTGGTTTGGAAGAACCGGGACACCACTCCTACGAGCAGTACTTC.

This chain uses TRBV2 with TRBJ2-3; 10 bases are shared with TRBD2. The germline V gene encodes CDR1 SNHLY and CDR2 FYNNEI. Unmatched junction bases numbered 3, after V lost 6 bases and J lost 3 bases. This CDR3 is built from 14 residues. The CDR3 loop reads CASRGSGRTDTQYF. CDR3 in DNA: TGTGCCAGCAGGGGTAGCGGGAGGACAGATACGCAGTATTTT.

The CDR3 here is CAWSVHGTVSPLHF. The CDR3 DNA is TGTGCCTGGAGTGTACACGGGACAGTTTCACCCCTCCACTTT. This chain uses TRBV30 with TRBJ1-6, with 7 bases aligning to TRBD1. The CDR3 loop spans 14 amino acids. The J segment lost 9 bases and the V segment lost 0 bases, leaving 5 bases of the junction unmatched. CDR1 and CDR2 from the germline V gene are GTSNPN and SVGIG (reference sequence). Full variable domain (remainder filled in from reference TRBV30 and TRBJ1-6): SQTIHQWPATLVQPVGSPLSLECTVEGTSNPNLYWYRQAAGRGLQLLFYSVGIGQISSEVPQNLSASRPQDRQFILSSKKLLLSDSGFYLCAWSVHGTVSPLHFGNGTRLTVT.

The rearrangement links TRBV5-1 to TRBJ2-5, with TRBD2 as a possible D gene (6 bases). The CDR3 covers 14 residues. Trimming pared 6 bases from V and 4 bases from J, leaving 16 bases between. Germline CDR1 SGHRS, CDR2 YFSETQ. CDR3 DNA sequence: TGCGCCAGCATTTGGAGGGAGGTAGGAGAGACCCAGTACTTC. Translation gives CASIWREVGETQYF.

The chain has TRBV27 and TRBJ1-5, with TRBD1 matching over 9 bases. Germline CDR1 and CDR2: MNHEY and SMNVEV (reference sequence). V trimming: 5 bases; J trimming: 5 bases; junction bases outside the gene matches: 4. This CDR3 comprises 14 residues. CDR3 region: CASSPRDRDQPQHF. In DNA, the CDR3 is TGTGCCAGCAGTCCCCGGGACAGGGATCAGCCCCAGCATTTT.

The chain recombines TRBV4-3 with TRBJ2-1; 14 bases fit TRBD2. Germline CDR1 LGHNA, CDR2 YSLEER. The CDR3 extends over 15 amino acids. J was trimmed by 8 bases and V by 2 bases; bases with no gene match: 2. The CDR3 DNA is TGCGCCAGCAGCCAACAGACTAGCGGGGGGGATGAGCAGTTCTTC. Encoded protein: CASSQQTSGGDEQFF.